Listed below are T cell receptor beta chains from one sample, sequenced in a study of shared T cell receptors in the human thymus. Sequencing used immunoSEQ multiplex PCR; TCRdb keeps in-frame clones, though not all of them. The sample records 500,000 to 550,000 clones, more than 75% being singletons. This same sample was also taken into another study, of human thymus T cells.

Material for sequencing was thymocytes. The receptors shown here come from a boy under two years old with a congenital heart defect. The CDR3 runs from the conserved cysteine through the conserved F or W. The order of the fields is V gene, J gene, D gene, clone size, CDR3 protein, CDR3 DNA. D genes are given only for firm matches. Where a row states a size, it is once, few, many or the class of an expanded clone; other rows omit it.

v_call: TRBV4-2
j_call: TRBJ2-1
d_call: TRBD2
clone_size: NA
cdr3_aa: CASSQLALAGGSSYNEQFF
cdr3_nt: TGTGCCAGCAGCCAATTGGCACTAGCGGGAGGGAGCTCCTACAATGAGCAGTTCTTC

v_call: TRBV11-2
j_call: TRBJ2-3
d_call: NA
clone_size: NA
cdr3_aa: CASSLSQGGTDTQYF
cdr3_nt: TGTGCCAGCAGCTTATCACAGGGTGGCACAGATACGCAGTATTTT

v_call: TRBV2
j_call: TRBJ2-7
d_call: TRBD2
clone_size: NA
cdr3_aa: CASGGVSGSSYEQYF
cdr3_nt: TGTGCCAGCGGGGGGGTAAGCGGGAGTTCCTACGAGCAGTACTTC

v_call: TRBV28
j_call: TRBJ1-2
d_call: NA
clone_size: NA
cdr3_aa: CASSFPRQYGYTF
cdr3_nt: TGTGCCAGCAGTTTCCCCCGACAATATGGCTACACCTTC

v_call: TRBV4-3
j_call: TRBJ2-7
d_call: NA
clone_size: NA
cdr3_aa: CASSQSTDYSYEQYF
cdr3_nt: TGCGCCAGCAGCCAATCAACGGACTACTCCTACGAGCAGTACTTC

v_call: TRBV5-4
j_call: TRBJ2-3
d_call: TRBD2
clone_size: NA
cdr3_aa: CASTLKGPREGLTDTQYF
cdr3_nt: TGTGCCAGCACTTTGAAAGGTCCGAGGGAGGGCCTGACAGATACGCAGTATTTT

v_call: TRBV27
j_call: TRBJ2-4
d_call: TRBD2
clone_size: NA
cdr3_aa: CASSSGRLAGGSKNIQYF
cdr3_nt: TGTGCCAGCAGTTCCGGGCGGCTAGCGGGAGGCTCCAAAAACATTCAGTACTTC

v_call: TRBV14
j_call: TRBJ2-1
d_call: TRBD2
clone_size: few
cdr3_aa: CASSQVGGRACEQFF
cdr3_nt: TGTGCCAGCAGCCAAGTCGGCGGGAGGGCCTGTGAGCAGTTCTTC

v_call: TRBV4-1
j_call: TRBJ1-5
d_call: NA
clone_size: once
cdr3_aa: CASSQELAHTERAYSNQPQHF
cdr3_nt: TGCGCCAGCAGCCAAGAATTGGCCCACACCGAGCGGGCCTATAGCAATCAGCCCCAGCATTTT

v_call: TRBV5-8
j_call: TRBJ1-5
d_call: TRBD1
clone_size: NA
cdr3_aa: CASSLPNNGQGSNQPQHF
cdr3_nt: TGTGCCAGCAGCTTGCCCAATAATGGACAGGGCAGCAATCAGCCCCAGCATTTT

v_call: TRBV4-3
j_call: TRBJ2-3
d_call: TRBD2
clone_size: NA
cdr3_aa: CASSPRLSGRPTDTQYF
cdr3_nt: TGCGCCAGCAGCCCCCGACTAAGCGGGAGACCCACAGATACGCAGTATTTT

v_call: TRBV6-1
j_call: TRBJ2-3
d_call: TRBD2
clone_size: NA
cdr3_aa: CASSGLGRNTQYF
cdr3_nt: TGTGCCAGCAGCGGACTAGGTCGGAATACGCAGTATTTT

v_call: TRBV28
j_call: TRBJ2-3
d_call: NA
clone_size: NA
cdr3_aa: CASSSISLGLEGYTDTQYF
cdr3_nt: TGTGCCAGCAGTTCGATCTCCCTAGGTTTGGAGGGTTACACAGATACGCAGTATTTT

v_call: TRBV27
j_call: TRBJ1-5
d_call: NA
clone_size: NA
cdr3_aa: CASSSGQSYSNQPQHF
cdr3_nt: TGTGCCAGCAGTTCCGGACAGAGCTATAGCAATCAGCCCCAGCATTTT

v_call: TRBV5-4
j_call: TRBJ1-1
d_call: NA
clone_size: NA
cdr3_aa: CASRTVQGRNTEAFF
cdr3_nt: TGTGCCAGCAGGACCGTGCAGGGCAGGAACACTGAAGCTTTCTTT

v_call: TRBV11-3
j_call: TRBJ2-7
d_call: TRBD2
clone_size: NA
cdr3_aa: CASSRLAGSYEQYF
cdr3_nt: TGTGCCAGCAGCCGACTAGCGGGTTCCTACGAGCAGTACTTC

v_call: TRBV9
j_call: TRBJ1-2
d_call: TRBD1
clone_size: NA
cdr3_aa: CASRRQGHYGYTF
cdr3_nt: TGTGCCAGCAGAAGACAGGGCCACTATGGCTACACCTTC

v_call: TRBV19
j_call: TRBJ2-7
d_call: TRBD2
clone_size: NA
cdr3_aa: CASRPAGGTYEQYF
cdr3_nt: TGTGCCAGTAGGCCAGCGGGAGGGACCTACGAGCAGTACTTC

v_call: TRBV7-8
j_call: TRBJ2-3
d_call: TRBD2
clone_size: once
cdr3_aa: CASSLGLAEQPDTQYF
cdr3_nt: TGTGCCAGCAGCTTAGGACTAGCGGAGCAACCAGATACGCAGTATTTT

v_call: TRBV29-1
j_call: TRBJ2-2
d_call: TRBD1
clone_size: NA
cdr3_aa: CSVEDRALGQSNTGELFF
cdr3_nt: TGCAGCGTTGAAGATCGGGCCCTGGGACAGTCGAACACCGGGGAGCTGTTTTTT

v_call: TRBV28
j_call: TRBJ2-7
d_call: TRBD2
clone_size: NA
cdr3_aa: CASSTTTSGGTYEQYF
cdr3_nt: TGTGCCAGCAGTACTACCACTAGCGGGGGCACCTACGAGCAGTACTTC